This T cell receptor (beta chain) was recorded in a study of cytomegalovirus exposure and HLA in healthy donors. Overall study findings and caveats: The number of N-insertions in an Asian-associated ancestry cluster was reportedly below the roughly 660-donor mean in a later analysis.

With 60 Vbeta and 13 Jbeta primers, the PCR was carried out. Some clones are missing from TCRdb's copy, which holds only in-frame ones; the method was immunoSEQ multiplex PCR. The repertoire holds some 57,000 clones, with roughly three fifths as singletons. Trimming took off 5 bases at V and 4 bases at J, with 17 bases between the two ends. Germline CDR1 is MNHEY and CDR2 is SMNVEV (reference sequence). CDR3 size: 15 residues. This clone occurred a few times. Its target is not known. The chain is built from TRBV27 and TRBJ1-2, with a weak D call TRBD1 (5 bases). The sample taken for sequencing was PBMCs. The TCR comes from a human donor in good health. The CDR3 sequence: CASSPPGPGGYGYTF. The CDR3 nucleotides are TGTGCCAGCAGTCCGCCGGGACCGGGGGGCTATGGCTACACCTTC.